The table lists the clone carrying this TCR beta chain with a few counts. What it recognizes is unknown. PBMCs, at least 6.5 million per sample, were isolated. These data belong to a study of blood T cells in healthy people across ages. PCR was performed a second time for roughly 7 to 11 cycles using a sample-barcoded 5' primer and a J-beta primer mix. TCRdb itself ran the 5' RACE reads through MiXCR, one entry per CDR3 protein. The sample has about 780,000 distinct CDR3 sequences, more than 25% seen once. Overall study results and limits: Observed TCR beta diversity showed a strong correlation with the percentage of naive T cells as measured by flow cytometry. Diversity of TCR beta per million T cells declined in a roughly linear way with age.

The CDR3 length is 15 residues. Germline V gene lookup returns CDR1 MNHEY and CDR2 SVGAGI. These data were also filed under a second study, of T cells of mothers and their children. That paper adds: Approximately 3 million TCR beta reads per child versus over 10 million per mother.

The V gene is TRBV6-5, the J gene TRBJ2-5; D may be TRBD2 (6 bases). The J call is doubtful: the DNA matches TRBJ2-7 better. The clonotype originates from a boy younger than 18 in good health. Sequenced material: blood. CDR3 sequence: CASSFVQGLSYEQYF. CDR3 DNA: TGTGCCAGCAGTTTCGTCCAGGGACTCTCCTACGAGCAGTACTTC.